These 10 T cell receptor beta chains originate from one sample sequenced in a study of blood T cell repertoires in COVID-19. Method: immunoSEQ multiplex PCR; TCRdb's copy keeps in-frame clones and lacks some. This table holds about 200,000 clones, around 83% found once. The sequenced sample consisted of peripheral blood. The receptor source for this set is a woman aged 45-59 years with COVID-19, enrolled during active disease.

This chain uses TRBV18 with TRBJ2-3, with a tentative D call TRBD2 (7 bases). The V end lost 3 bases, the J end lost 2 bases, and 15 bases lay between the germline ends. The CDR3 spans 16 residues. CDR1 and CDR2 from the germline V gene are KGHSH and LQKENI. The DNA for the CDR3 is TGTGCCAGCTCACCGGGGGGGGCCGATCCCACAGATACGCAGTATTTT. Translated: CASSPGGADPTDTQYF.

The V gene is TRBV28, the J gene TRBJ1-2; no clear D. Trimming shortened V by 6 bases and J by 4 bases, and 12 bases separated the two germline ends. Germline assignment: CDR1 MDHEN and CDR2 SYDVKM. The CDR3 has 13 residues. The CDR3 bases are TGTGCCAGCAGCCCCCGGGGAGGCTATGGCTACACCTTC. Protein product: CASSPRGGYGYTF.

V gene TRBV19 combines with J gene TRBJ2-6; D not certain. This CDR3 has 16 amino acids. V lost 1 base and J 1 base, leaving 8 bases between the germline ends. Looked up from germline, CDR1 is LNHDA and CDR2 is SQIVND (reference sequence). CDR3 bases: TGTGCCAGTAGTATAGGCAAAGAGTCTGGGGCCAACGTCCTGACTTTC. Protein: CASSIGKESGANVLTF.

The rearrangement uses TRBV6-5 and TRBJ1-2; the match to TRBD1 covers 8 bases. There are 13 residues in the CDR3. Germline V lookup: CDR1 MNHEY, CDR2 SVGAGI. The V segment lost 7 bases and the J segment 6 bases; nucleotides outside the gene matches: 7. CDR3 DNA: TGTGCCAGCACCCTGGACAGGGTAGATGGCTACACCTTC. This sequence encodes CASTLDRVDGYTF.

This clone has a single count. The V and J genes are TRBV7-2 and TRBJ2-1, with TRBD1 matching 8 bases. CDR3 length: 16 amino acids. The ends lost 3 bases at V and 1 base at J; junction bases unmatched: 5. From germline, CDR1 is SGHTA and CDR2 FQGNSA. The CDR3 DNA sequence: TGTGCCAGCAGCTTTCAGGGGGCTGTGTCCTACAATGAGCAGTTCTTC. Encoded protein: CASSFQGAVSYNEQFF.

This chain uses TRBV5-4 with TRBJ1-2; TRBD1 is a possible D gene (6 bases). V was cut by 1 base and J by 8 bases, with 9 bases left in between. This CDR3 region has 12 residues. Germline CDR1 SGHNT, CDR2 YYREEE (reference sequence). The chain's CDR3 is CASSLRGRGYTF. The CDR3, as DNA: TGTGCCAGCAGCTTGAGGGGGAGAGGCTACACCTTC.

This clone was found a few times. The V and J genes are TRBV6-5 and TRBJ2-2; 8 positions agree with TRBD2. The junction had 7 bases not matched to a gene; V was cut back by 3 bases and J by 4 bases. CDR3 size: 16 residues. CDR1 and CDR2 (germline): MNHEY, SVGAGI. The CDR3 DNA reads as TGTGCCAGCAGTTATCTCAGCGGGGGAGGCACCGGGGAGCTGTTTTTT. Encoded protein: CASSYLSGGGTGELFF.

Only one count was recorded for this clone. The CDR3 sequence: CASGLTGGTGNTIYF. Written as DNA, the CDR3 is TGCGCCAGCGGTCTGACAGGGGGTACGGGAAACACCATATATTTT. The rearrangement joins TRBV4-1 to TRBJ1-3; the match to TRBD1 covers 9 bases. Germline V gene data show CDR1 as MGHRA and CDR2 as YSYEKL. This CDR3 is 15 amino acids long. Trimming cost V 8 bases and J 4 bases; bases outside gene matches: 9.

CDR3 nucleotides: TGTGCCAGCAGTTTCACCCTGACTAGCGGACTTCAAGAGACCCAGTACTTC. Its translation: CASSFTLTSGLQETQYF. The rearrangement uses TRBV6-2 or TRBV6-3 and TRBJ2-5, with 9 nucleotides matching TRBD2. The CDR3 runs 17 residues. CDR1 MNHEY and CDR2 SVGEGT come from the germline V gene. Trimming at V came to 4 bases and at J to 2 bases, leaving 11 bases not matched to a gene.

The chain is built from TRBV6-5 and TRBJ1-2; D is uncertain. CDR3 length: 13 residues. Germline V CDR1 and CDR2: MNHEY, SVGAGI. Trimming shortened V by 7 bases and J by 1 base, and 10 bases separated the two germline ends. The CDR3 reads CASKANSNYGYTF. The DNA of the CDR3 is TGTGCCAGCAAAGCCAACAGTAACTATGGCTACACCTTC.